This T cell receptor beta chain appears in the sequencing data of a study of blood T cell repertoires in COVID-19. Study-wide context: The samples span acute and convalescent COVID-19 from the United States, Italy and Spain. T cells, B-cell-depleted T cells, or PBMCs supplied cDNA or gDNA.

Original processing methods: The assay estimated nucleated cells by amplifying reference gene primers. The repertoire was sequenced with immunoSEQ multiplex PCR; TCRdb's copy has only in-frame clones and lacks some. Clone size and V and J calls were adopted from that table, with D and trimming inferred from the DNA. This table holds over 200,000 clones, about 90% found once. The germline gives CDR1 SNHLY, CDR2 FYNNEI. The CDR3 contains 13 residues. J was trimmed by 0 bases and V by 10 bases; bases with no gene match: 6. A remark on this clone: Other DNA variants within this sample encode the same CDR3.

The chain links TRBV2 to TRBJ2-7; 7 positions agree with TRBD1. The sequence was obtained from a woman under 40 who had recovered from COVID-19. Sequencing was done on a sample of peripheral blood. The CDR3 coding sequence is TGTGCCATTAACCGGGACAGCTCCTACGAGCAGTACTTC. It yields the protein CAINRDSSYEQYF.